The 28 T cell receptor beta chains below were found in one sample sequenced in a study of shared clonotypes between healthy human individuals. Libraries were prepared by immunoSEQ multiplex PCR; TCRdb keeps only in-frame clonotypes and omits some of them. The sample holds some 2.1 million clones, 93% seen once. Naive-designated CD8 cells lacked CD45RO, were positively enriched for CCR7, and omitted terminally differentiated effector memory CD45RA+ cells. The sample consisted of naive CD8+ T cells from PBMCs. The source of these receptors is a man younger than 30 in good health. Some clones in this sample may be carry-over from other donors' samples.

The DNA for the CDR3 is TGTGCCAGCAGTTTCACCTGGAATCAGCCCCAGCATTTT. Translated: CASSFTWNQPQHF. The rearrangement uses TRBV27 and TRBJ1-5; D gene unclear. This CDR3 is built from 13 residues. The V and J ends lost 3 bases and 4 bases respectively, with 7 bases between them. Germline CDR1 MNHEY, CDR2 SMNVEV (reference sequence).

The chain uses TRBV5-1 and TRBJ2-5; TRBD1 might be the D (5 bases). V was clipped by 2 bases and J by 1 base, with 9 bases between them. This CDR3 is built from 14 residues. CDR1 is SGHRS, CDR2 YFSETQ, per germline. Here the CDR3 reads CASSLTGPQETQYF. CDR3 nucleotides: TGCGCCAGCAGCTTAACAGGCCCCCAAGAGACCCAGTACTTC.

This clone was found once. V is TRBV4-1 and J is TRBJ2-1; D possibly corresponds to TRBD2 (6 bases). Trimming shortened V by 2 bases and J by 0 bases, and 14 bases separated the two germline ends. Germline lookup yields CDR1 MGHRA and CDR2 YSYEKL. This CDR3 has 17 amino acids. The CDR3 DNA reads TGCGCCAGCAGCCAAAAACCCTCTAGCGCCTCCTACAATGAGCAGTTCTTC. Protein sequence: CASSQKPSSASYNEQFF.

The chain combines TRBV27 with TRBJ1-2; unclear D gene. The CDR3 has 13 residues. Germline V gene lookup returns CDR1 MNHEY and CDR2 SMNVEV (reference sequence). Deletions cut 1 base from V and 6 bases from J, with 9 bases between. The DNA for the CDR3 is TGTGCCAGCAGTTTATTAAGAGCGAATGGCTACACCTTC. Residues: CASSLLRANGYTF.

The chain couples TRBV9 to TRBJ1-1; a weak D match, TRBD1 (6 bases). Germline assignment: CDR1 SGDLS and CDR2 YYNGEE. This CDR3 spans 14 amino acids. V was pared by 4 bases and J by 5 bases, with 15 bases between. The CDR3 protein is CASSRWGARTEAFF. The CDR3 DNA reads as TGTGCCAGCAGCAGATGGGGGGCGAGGACTGAAGCTTTCTTT.

Concerning this clone itself: Additional DNA sequences in this sample encode the identical CDR3. V and J are TRBV7-8 and TRBJ2-3; TRBD2 matches at 11 bases. The length of the CDR3 is 16 residues. V lost 1 base to trimming and J lost 0 bases; unmatched junction nucleotides: 0. CDR1 SGHVS and CDR2 FQNEAQ come from the germline V gene. The CDR3 region has the DNA TGTGCCAGCAGCTTAGGACTAGCGGGAAGCACAGATACGCAGTATTTT. It translates to CASSLGLAGSTDTQYF.

This clone has only one observation. V usage is TRBV9 and J usage is TRBJ2-3; D tentatively fits TRBD1 or TRBD2 (5 bases each). The CDR3 contains 17 residues. Germline V lookup: CDR1 SGDLS, CDR2 YYNGEE. With 0 bases removed from V and 4 bases from J, the gap between germline ends came to 18 bases. CDR3: CASSVVGDDRVSDTQYF. Here the CDR3 DNA reads TGTGCCAGCAGCGTAGTGGGGGACGACCGGGTATCAGATACGCAGTATTTT.

In this sample, this clone turned up once. The genes are TRBV27 and TRBJ1-1; the D is unclear. V was pared by 1 base and J by 0 bases, with 9 bases between. This CDR3 has 15 residues. CDR1 and CDR2 from the germline V gene are MNHEY and SMNVEV (reference sequence). The CDR3 DNA is TGTGCCAGCAGTTTATTGAGCAGAGTGAACACTGAAGCTTTCTTT. It specifies CASSLLSRVNTEAFF.

V is TRBV2 and J is TRBJ1-1; D uncertain. V gave up 1 base and J gave up 0 bases, with 6 bases separating them. The CDR3 covers 14 residues. The germline gives CDR1 SNHLY, CDR2 FYNNEI. CDR3 DNA sequence: TGTGCCAGCAGTGAAGGGCAGCTGAACACTGAAGCTTTCTTT. It is translated as CASSEGQLNTEAFF.

V and J are TRBV2 and TRBJ1-1; 8 bases align to TRBD1. J gave up 1 base and V 6 bases, and 4 bases lay outside the gene matches. Germline V CDR1 and CDR2: SNHLY, FYNNEI. CDR3 length equals 14 residues. The CDR3 nucleotides are TGTGCCAGCAGATCAGGGGGCGGGAACACTGAAGCTTTCTTT. Its protein is CASRSGGGNTEAFF.

This clone was picked up one time. The chain joins TRBV2 to TRBJ2-3, with TRBD2 matching over 8 bases. Germline assignment: CDR1 SNHLY and CDR2 FYNNEI. The CDR3 is 16 residues long. V shed 2 bases, J shed 4 bases, and the junction held 8 bases outside the gene matches. CDR3 region: CASSERTGGIADTQYF. CDR3 nucleotides: TGTGCCAGCAGTGAAAGGACGGGAGGGATTGCAGATACGCAGTATTTT. The full variable domain, its missing parts supplied by reference TRBV2 and TRBJ2-3, is EPEVTQTPSHQVTQMGQEVILRCVPISNHLYFYWYRQILGQKVEFLVSFYNNEISEKSEIFDDQFSVERPDGSNFTLKIRSTKLEDSAMYFCASSERTGGIADTQYFGPGTRLTVL.

This chain connects TRBV5-6 to TRBJ2-7; possible D gene TRBD2, 6 bases. Germline lookup yields CDR1 SGHDT and CDR2 YYEEEE. The V and J ends lost 4 bases and 6 bases respectively, with 14 bases between them. The CDR3 has 13 residues. CDR3 sequence reads: CASSRSGEGEQYF. The CDR3 DNA sequence: TGTGCCAGCAGCCGGTCGGGAGAAGGCGAGCAGTACTTC. Full variable domain (missing parts from reference TRBV5-6 and TRBJ2-7): DAGVTQSPTHLIKTRGQQVTLRCSPKSGHDTVSWYQQALGQGPQFIFQYYEEEERQRGNFPDRFSGHQFPNYSSELNVNALLLGDSALYLCASSRSGEGEQYFGPGTRLTVT.

The genes are TRBV5-4 and TRBJ2-6, with D perhaps matching TRBD1 (6 bases). V lost 2 bases to trimming and J lost 0 bases, with 12 bases between them. CDR3 length equals 17 residues. Germline CDR1 and CDR2: SGHNT and YYREEE (reference sequence). CDR3: CASSLQGLPSGANVLTF. For the CDR3, the DNA is TGTGCCAGCAGCTTACAGGGATTACCCTCTGGGGCCAACGTCCTGACTTTC.

This rearrangement joins TRBV9 to TRBJ2-6, with D perhaps TRBD1 (6 bases). Germline CDR1 SGDLS, CDR2 YYNGEE. Trimming left V 3 bases short and J 0 bases short, with 16 bases between. The CDR3 loop spans 18 amino acids. The CDR3 DNA sequence: TGTGCCAGCAGCGCTTACCGGACAGAACGCTCTGGGGCCAACGTCCTGACTTTC. Translation: CASSAYRTERSGANVLTF.

The chain links TRBV2 to TRBJ2-3; D possibly matches TRBD1 or TRBD2 (5 bases each). V was cut by 8 bases and J by 1 base, with 13 bases left in between. In germline, CDR1 is SNHLY, CDR2 FYNNEI. The CDR3 is 14 amino acids. The CDR3 loop reads CASPSRGGTDTQYF. DNA for the CDR3: TGTGCCAGCCCGAGTAGGGGAGGCACAGATACGCAGTATTTT.

Concerning this clone: A read error may account for a junction end that differs from germline. This chain links TRBV4-1 with TRBJ1-5; D is unclear. The CDR3 loop spans 14 amino acids. CDR1 and CDR2 from the germline V gene are MGHRA and YSYEKL. The CDR3 DNA is TGCACCAGCAGACCTGCTGGTAGCAATCAGCCCCAGCATTTT. This sequence encodes CTSRPAGSNQPQHF.

V is TRBV6-4 and J is TRBJ2-1; 10 bases are a match to TRBD2. The CDR3 loop spans 16 amino acids. V was pared by 0 bases and J by 6 bases, with 5 bases of the junction left unmatched. From germline, CDR1 is MRHNA and CDR2 SNTAGT. CDR3 sequence (DNA): TGTGCCAGCAGTGACTCGAGAACTAGCGGGACCAATGAGCAGTTCTTC. This encodes CASSDSRTSGTNEQFF.

V gene TRBV5-6 combines with J gene TRBJ1-1; no firm D call. V was trimmed by 4 bases and J by 5 bases, leaving 12 bases between them. The CDR3 is 13 residues long. CDR1 and CDR2 (germline): SGHDT, YYEEEE. CDR3 DNA sequence: TGTGCCAGCAGCAACGGGCTGCGGACTGAAGCTTTCTTT. Translating it yields CASSNGLRTEAFF. The full variable domain, with the rest looked up from reference TRBV5-6 and TRBJ1-1, is DAGVTQSPTHLIKTRGQQVTLRCSPKSGHDTVSWYQQALGQGPQFIFQYYEEEERQRGNFPDRFSGHQFPNYSSELNVNALLLGDSALYLCASSNGLRTEAFFGQGTRLTVV.

The chain carries TRBV19 and TRBJ2-1, with 11 bases identical to TRBD2. Looked up from germline, CDR1 is LNHDA and CDR2 is SQIVND (reference sequence). V was clipped by 6 bases and J by 0 bases; unmatched bases: 13. The CDR3 length is 19 residues. The CDR3 spells CASSPTGTSGGGSYNEQFF. The CDR3 DNA reads as TGTGCCAGTAGCCCTACCGGGACTAGCGGAGGGGGCTCCTACAATGAGCAGTTCTTC.

Worth noting for this clone: This same CDR3 is encoded by further DNA sequences in the sample. This chain uses TRBV7-9 with TRBJ1-1, with TRBD1 as a possible D gene (5 bases). The length of the CDR3 is 16 residues. V was pared by 4 bases and J by 2 bases, with 17 bases between. Germline V lookup: CDR1 SEHNR, CDR2 FQNEAQ (reference sequence). The CDR3 coding sequence is TGTGCCAGCAGCTCACTCCACCGGGGCTTAAACACTGAAGCTTTCTTT. Its translation is CASSSLHRGLNTEAFF.

The V gene is TRBV5-1, the J gene TRBJ2-3; D possibly corresponds to TRBD2 (6 bases). The CDR3 runs 16 residues. Between the trimmed V and J ends, which lost 1 base and 1 base, there was a span of 13 bases. The germline V gene has CDR1 SGHRS and CDR2 YFSETQ. The CDR3 region is CASSLNRGIGTDTQYF. The DNA of the CDR3 is TGCGCCAGCAGCTTGAATCGCGGGATTGGCACAGATACGCAGTATTTT.

The chain employs TRBV4-1 and TRBJ2-1, with a weak D call TRBD2 (5 bases). Germline values: CDR1 MGHRA, CDR2 YSYEKL. This CDR3 is 14 amino acids long. Trimming stripped 1 base from V and 6 bases from J, with 10 bases between. The CDR3, as DNA: TGCGCCAGCAGCCAAGTACGGAGGCGCAATGAGCAGTTCTTC. Residues: CASSQVRRRNEQFF.

The CDR3 DNA is TGTGCCAGCAGGGAACAACAGGGCTACTACGTATTTGACCGAGGGCAGTACTTC. This gives the protein CASREQQGYYVFDRGQYF. The J gene is TRBJ2-7, the V gene TRBV2, with D possibly being TRBD1 (6 bases). CDR1 is SNHLY, CDR2 FYNNEI, per germline. V lost 6 bases and J 9 bases, leaving 33 bases between the germline ends. The CDR3 totals 18 residues.

The chain has TRBV27 and TRBJ1-4; D might be TRBD1 (6 bases). V was shortened by 8 bases and J by 8 bases, with 24 bases between the two germline ends. Germline V gene lookup returns CDR1 MNHEY and CDR2 SMNVEV (reference sequence). This CDR3 spans 16 amino acids. CDR3: CASGPLTGIGREKLFF. CDR3 nucleotides: TGTGCCAGCGGACCCCTCACAGGGATAGGTAGGGAAAAACTGTTTTTT.

This chain links TRBV13 with TRBJ2-1, with 10 bases identical to TRBD2. The CDR3 loop spans 16 amino acids. With 0 bases clipped from V and 4 bases from J, the junction kept 3 bases outside the gene matches. Germline CDR1 and CDR2: PRHDT and FYEKMQ (reference sequence). The CDR3 region is CASSLGSGRKYNEQFF. The CDR3 DNA sequence: TGTGCCAGCAGCTTAGGTAGCGGGAGGAAGTACAATGAGCAGTTCTTC.

V gene TRBV10-3 combines with J gene TRBJ2-7; the match to TRBD2 covers 14 bases. Germline V CDR1 and CDR2: ENHRY, SYGVKD. The CDR3 extends over 18 amino acids. V trimming: 0 bases; J trimming: 2 bases; junction bases outside the gene matches: 6. The CDR3 loop is CAISESTSGRGSPYEQYF. The CDR3 DNA follows: TGTGCCATCAGTGAGTCGACTAGCGGGAGGGGGAGCCCCTACGAGCAGTACTTC.

The chain employs TRBV6-1 and TRBJ2-7; possible D gene TRBD1, 8 bases. This CDR3 comprises 15 residues. CDR1 and CDR2 (germline): MNHNS, SASEGT. V dropped 4 bases and J dropped 6 bases, with 19 bases sitting between them. Here the CDR3 reads CASSALQGGVGEQYF. CDR3 coding DNA: TGTGCCAGCAGTGCCCTACAGGGGGGGGTCGGCGAGCAGTACTTC.

This chain joins TRBV15 and TRBJ1-4; D not resolved. The germline CDR1 and CDR2 sequences are LNHNV and YYDKDF (reference sequence). Trimming left V 1 base short and J 7 bases short, with 13 bases between. The CDR3 contains 15 residues. CDR3 nucleotide sequence: TGTGCCACCAGCAGAGCTGCCCTAAAGAGTGAAAAACTGTTTTTT. Translation gives CATSRAALKSEKLFF.